This TCR beta chain derives from a study of cytomegalovirus exposure and HLA in healthy donors. As concerns this clone: The sample contains more than one DNA sequence encoding this CDR3.

TCRdb keeps only in-frame clones here, not all; method: immunoSEQ multiplex PCR. The sample contains about 170,000 clones, 86% of which appear only once. The TCR originated in a man between 18 and 35 years old in good health and CMV-seropositive. The material sequenced was PBMCs.

The DNA of the CDR3 is TGTGCCAGCAGCGGGGGGACAGCTAACACTGAAGCTTTCTTT. It yields the protein CASSGGTANTEAFF. The chain uses TRBV9 and TRBJ1-1; 7 nucleotides line up with TRBD1. CDR1 is SGDLS, CDR2 YYNGEE, per germline. The CDR3 spans 14 residues. V lost 3 bases and J lost 2; bases outside the gene matches: 4.